The 26 T cell receptor beta chains below come from one sample, sequenced in a study of cytomegalovirus exposure and HLA in healthy donors. PCR involved 60 Vbeta and 13 Jbeta primers. This table comes from immunoSEQ multiplex PCR, and its TCRdb copy is limited to in-frame clones, with some not included. The sample holds about 160,000 clones; 70% to 80% are singletons and the top ten take around an eighth. Material for sequencing was PBMCs. The receptor set was obtained from a middle-aged man in good health and CMV-seropositive.

The J gene is TRBJ2-7, the V gene TRBV18; 8 bases map to TRBD2. This CDR3 is built from 15 residues. Unmatched junction bases numbered 8, after V lost 0 bases and J lost 7 bases. Germline values: CDR1 KGHSH, CDR2 LQKENI. CDR3 in DNA: TGTGCCAGCTCACCACCGGGCGGGGGGCCTAGAGAGCAGTACTTC. This translates into CASSPPGGGPREQYF.

This chain connects TRBV6-1 to TRBJ2-1; 9 bases align to TRBD1. The germline V gene encodes CDR1 MNHNS and CDR2 SASEGT. The CDR3 loop spans 15 amino acids. Trimming took 2 bases from V and 5 from J; bases not matched to a gene: 4. The CDR3 region is CASSEWGTGHNEQFF. The DNA of the CDR3 is TGTGCCAGCAGTGAATGGGGGACAGGGCACAATGAGCAGTTCTTC.

For the CDR3, the DNA is TGTGCCAGCAGAGAACAGGGCGGAAACACCATATATTTT. It yields the protein CASREQGGNTIYF. The chain uses TRBV11-2 and TRBJ1-3, with D possibly being TRBD1 (6 bases). This CDR3 contains 13 residues. Germline V CDR1 and CDR2: SGHAT, FQNNGV. V lost 6 bases, J lost 4 bases, and 10 bases lay in between.

This clone was found a few times. The chain carries TRBV29-1 and TRBJ1-1; 9 nucleotides line up with TRBD1. CDR3 size: 13 residues. CDR1 is SQVTM, CDR2 ANQGSEA, per germline. Losses at the gene ends were 6 bases for V and 4 bases for J; bases not matched to a gene: 6. CDR3 DNA sequence: TGCAGCGTAATACAGGGGGCGGCCACTGAAGCTTTCTTT. Encoded protein: CSVIQGAATEAFF.

This clone was detected once. V is TRBV5-1 and J is TRBJ2-5; TRBD2 is a possible D gene (5 bases). From germline, CDR1 is SGHRS and CDR2 YFSETQ. The V end lost 1 base, the J end lost 13 bases, and 32 bases lay between the germline ends. The CDR3 has 18 amino acids. CDR3 loop: CASSLFVSRETQYSRLYF. The CDR3 nucleotides are TGCGCCAGCAGCTTGTTTGTGTCGAGGGAGACACAGTACTCCCGTTTGTACTTC.

This chain uses TRBV6-1 with TRBJ1-2; no firm D call. The CDR3 runs to 15 residues. Germline-derived CDR1 and CDR2 are MNHNS and SASEGT. Trimming took 2 bases from V and 0 from J, leaving 10 bases between them. The CDR3 nucleotides read TGTGCCAGCAGTGAAAACGGGATAGCTAACTATGGCTACACCTTC. It encodes CASSENGIANYGYTF.

This clone was counted only a few times. The V call is TRBV5-6, the J call TRBJ1-4; possibly TRBD1 for D (5 bases). The germline gives CDR1 SGHDT, CDR2 YYEEEE. Trimming pared 4 bases from V and 5 bases from J, leaving 18 bases between. This CDR3 is built from 16 residues. The CDR3 DNA follows: TGTGCCAGCAGCACTCGTTTATTGGGGCGAAATGAAAAACTGTTTTTT. Its translation: CASSTRLLGRNEKLFF.

The J gene is TRBJ2-5, the V gene TRBV2, with TRBD2 matching 7 bases. The J call may not be correct, given that the DNA end is closer to TRBJ2-7. CDR1 is SNHLY, CDR2 FYNNEI, per germline. This CDR3 contains 14 residues. The DNA of the CDR3 is TGTGCCAGCAGTTCTAGCGGAGCCTCCCTCGAGCAGTACTTC. Translation: CASSSSGASLEQYF.

The V and J genes are TRBV6-1 and TRBJ2-7, with unresolved D. There are 14 residues in the CDR3. Germline CDR1 MNHNS, CDR2 SASEGT. Deletions cut 10 bases from V and 1 base from J, with 17 bases between. CDR3 region: CATLKEISSYEQYF. The CDR3 region has the DNA TGTGCCACCCTTAAGGAGATCTCGTCCTACGAGCAGTACTTC.

The chain carries TRBV10-3 and TRBJ2-5, with D tentatively TRBD2 (6 bases). Germline V lookup: CDR1 ENHRY, CDR2 SYGVKD. CDR3 length equals 13 residues. Trimming took off 10 bases at V and 11 bases at J, with 23 bases between the two ends. The CDR3 here is CATAEKREAGQYF. CDR3 in DNA: TGTGCCACGGCAGAGAAGAGGGAGGCAGGGCAGTACTTC.

The chain couples TRBV14 to TRBJ2-1, with a tentative D call TRBD2 (5 bases). CDR1 is SGHDN and CDR2 is FVKESK in the germline V gene. This CDR3 spans 14 amino acids. V was trimmed by 4 bases and J by 6 bases, leaving 13 bases between them. The CDR3 reads CASSLGDYLNEQFF. CDR3 nucleotides: TGTGCCAGCAGCCTAGGTGACTACCTCAATGAGCAGTTCTTC.

This clone was recorded only once. The chain joins TRBV5-8 to TRBJ1-2, with TRBD1 matching 10 bases. The junction had 4 bases not matched to a gene; V was cut back by 4 bases and J by 4 bases. Germline-derived CDR1 and CDR2 are SGHTS and YDEGEE. The CDR3 contains 14 residues. The CDR3 DNA reads TGTGCCAGCAGCCCGGGACAGGGGTTCTATGGCTACACCTTC. It translates to CASSPGQGFYGYTF.

The rearrangement uses TRBV11-2 and TRBJ1-2, with 9 bases that match TRBD1. The length of the CDR3 is 15 residues. Germline-derived CDR1 and CDR2 are SGHAT and FQNNGV. The V gene end was trimmed by 4 bases and the J gene end by 8 bases; junction bases not matched to a gene: 11. The CDR3, as DNA: TGTGCCAGCAGCTCGTCGGACAGGGGAGGAAAAGGCTACACCTTC. This encodes CASSSSDRGGKGYTF.

The chain combines TRBV19 with TRBJ2-6; possible D gene TRBD1, 6 bases. V was cut by 6 bases and J by 0 bases, with 21 bases left in between. This CDR3 has 19 residues. Germline V CDR1 and CDR2: LNHDA, SQIVND (reference sequence). The CDR3 loop reads CASSPSRAGAHSGANVLTF. As DNA, the CDR3 is TGTGCCAGTAGCCCTAGTCGGGCAGGGGCCCACTCTGGGGCCAACGTCCTGACTTTC.

This chain uses TRBV5-1 with TRBJ2-1; TRBD2 is a possible D gene (7 bases). V lost 3 bases and J lost 8, with 21 bases in between. The CDR3 is made up of 16 amino acids. Germline-derived CDR1 and CDR2 are SGHRS and YFSETQ. CDR3 residues: CASSSEGGLAGDEQFF. The CDR3 bases are TGCGCCAGCAGCTCTGAGGGGGGCTTGGCGGGGGATGAGCAGTTCTTC.

The chain uses TRBV25-1 and TRBJ1-3; 7 bases line up with TRBD1. J lost 0 bases, V lost 9 bases, and 5 bases had no gene match. The CDR3 runs to 14 residues. Germline CDR1 MGHDK, CDR2 SYGVNS. CDR3 protein: CASTGVNSGNTIYF. DNA of the CDR3: TGTGCCAGTACAGGGGTTAACTCTGGAAACACCATATATTTT.

In the case of this clone: The germline gene is not matched at one end of the junction; a read error may be the cause. CDR3 nucleotide sequence: TGTGCCAGCAGTTTATTTCGGGGTGGGAACAGGGGGGCCGCAGCGGTGCCTTTC. Amino acids: CASSLFRGGNRGAAAVPF. The chain links TRBV28 to TRBJ2-7; 8 bases are a match to TRBD1. Germline CDR1 reads MDHEN; CDR2 reads SYDVKM. This CDR3 has 18 residues.

The table lists this clone with a few counts. This chain links TRBV11-2 with TRBJ2-5; D is unresolved. The J call is uncertain, as TRBJ2-7 better fits the DNA end. The length of the CDR3 is 14 residues. Germline CDR1 reads SGHAT; CDR2 reads FQNNGV. Here the CDR3 reads CASSQRSHSYEQYF. Written as DNA, the CDR3 is TGTGCCAGCAGCCAAAGATCCCATTCCTACGAGCAGTACTTC.

This chain joins TRBV27 and TRBJ1-1; 7 nucleotides agree with TRBD1. Trimming took 2 bases from V and 5 from J; bases not matched to a gene: 5. This CDR3 is 14 amino acids long. Germline lookup yields CDR1 MNHEY and CDR2 SMNVEV (reference sequence). CDR3: CASSLRRGQTEAFF. As DNA, the CDR3 is TGTGCCAGCAGTTTAAGGAGGGGGCAGACTGAAGCTTTCTTT.

CDR3 loop: CASRVRIRGKGTLHF. The CDR3 nucleotides read TGCGCCAGCAGGGTCCGAATTAGGGGGAAGGGAACCCTCCACTTT. The chain couples TRBV23-1 to TRBJ1-6; D perhaps matches TRBD1 (6 bases). TRBV23-1 is given ORF status, its function remaining uncertain. Trimming stripped 6 bases from V and 14 bases from J, with 23 bases between. CDR3 size: 15 residues.

This clone came up once. V and J are TRBV20-1 and TRBJ2-1; 7 bases are shared with TRBD2. Germline CDR1 and CDR2: DFQATT and SNEGSKA (reference sequence). The CDR3 spans 11 residues. Losses at the gene ends were 6 bases for V and 8 bases for J; bases not matched to a gene: 4. The CDR3 is CSAQTSYEQFF. CDR3 sequence (DNA): TGCAGTGCGCAGACTAGCTATGAGCAGTTCTTC.

V usage is TRBV5-6 and J usage is TRBJ2-5; the match to TRBD2 covers 7 bases. The V segment lost 2 bases and the J segment 2 bases; nucleotides outside the gene matches: 6. The CDR3 totals 15 residues. Germline lookup yields CDR1 SGHDT and CDR2 YYEEEE. CDR3 protein: CASSFPGGWQETQYF. Written as DNA, the CDR3 is TGTGCCAGCAGCTTTCCGGGAGGATGGCAAGAGACCCAGTACTTC.

V and J are TRBV6-4 and TRBJ1-5; possible D gene TRBD1, 5 bases. Germline values: CDR1 MRHNA, CDR2 SNTAGT. The CDR3 loop spans 13 amino acids. Trimming shortened V by 4 bases and J by 5 bases, and 9 bases separated the two germline ends. The CDR3 loop reads CASSALRDQPQHF. CDR3 DNA sequence: TGTGCCAGCAGTGCCCTCAGGGATCAGCCCCAGCATTTT.

With regard to this clone: Mismatch with germline at one junction end may stem from a read error. The rearrangement joins TRBV4-1 to TRBJ1-4; possibly TRBD1 for D (6 bases). This CDR3 region has 14 residues. CDR1 is MGHRA, CDR2 YSYEKL, per germline. The chain's CDR3 is CASSQGQDGGKPFF. For the CDR3, the DNA is TGCGCCAGCAGCCAAGGACAGGATGGGGGAAAACCGTTTTTT.

The V call is TRBV6-6, the J call TRBJ1-5; 8 nucleotides line up with TRBD1. This CDR3 comprises 12 residues. V shed 7 bases and J 8 bases; nucleotides not matched to a gene: 4. The germline gives CDR1 MNHNY, CDR2 SVGAGI (reference sequence). The CDR3 sequence: CASKTGVEPQHF. CDR3 DNA sequence: TGTGCCAGCAAGACAGGGGTTGAGCCCCAGCATTTT.

The chain joins TRBV6-5 to TRBJ1-6; D might be TRBD1 (5 bases). The V gene's germline CDR1 is MNHEY and CDR2 SVGAGI. V was pared by 4 bases and J by 10 bases, with 17 bases between. This CDR3 has 15 residues. This CDR3 reads CASSWKRGTGSPLHF. The CDR3 coding sequence is TGTGCCAGCAGTTGGAAGAGAGGGACTGGCTCACCCCTCCACTTT.